What follows are 4 T cell receptor beta chains derived from one specimen sequenced in a study of blood T cell repertoires in COVID-19. The data were produced by immunoSEQ multiplex PCR, yet TCRdb's version contains in-frame clones alone and is incomplete. Of some 460,000 clones in the sample, nearly 90% were seen once. The sequencing sample was made of PBMCs or T cells enriched from blood (not recorded which). The source of these receptors is a woman under 30 with acute COVID-19.

The V and J genes are TRBV6-5 and TRBJ1-1, with TRBD1 identical over 8 bases. The CDR3 covers 12 residues. V shed 2 bases and J 12 bases; nucleotides not matched to a gene: 5. Germline CDR1 and CDR2: MNHEY and SVGAGI. CDR3 amino acids: CASSYGQGKSFF. DNA for the CDR3: TGTGCCAGCAGTTACGGACAGGGCAAGTCTTTCTTT.

The V and J genes are TRBV20-1 and TRBJ2-4, with a possible D match to TRBD1 (6 bases). Germline CDR1 reads DFQATT; CDR2 reads SNEGSKA (reference sequence). V was trimmed by 3 bases and J by 10 bases, leaving 16 bases between them. The CDR3 covers 13 residues. Here the CDR3 reads CSASYQGIQIQYF. In nucleotides, the CDR3 is TGCAGTGCTAGTTACCAGGGGATCCAAATTCAGTACTTC.

The genes are TRBV5-1 and TRBJ1-2; TRBD1 might be the D (5 bases). V was pared by 2 bases and J by 4 bases, with 18 bases between. This CDR3 is built from 16 residues. Germline lookup yields CDR1 SGHRS and CDR2 YFSETQ. The CDR3 sequence is CASSFPDSGRGYGYTF. CDR3 bases: TGCGCCAGCAGCTTTCCGGACTCGGGGCGGGGCTATGGCTACACCTTC.

This rearrangement joins TRBV7-9 to TRBJ1-2; perhaps TRBD1 as D (5 bases). Trimming removed 1 base from V and 8 bases from J, with 14 bases in between. Germline values: CDR1 SEHNR, CDR2 FQNEAQ (reference sequence). This CDR3 is 14 amino acids long. The DNA for the CDR3 is TGTGCCAGCAGCTTAGAGGTTACAGGACACGGCTACACCTTC. Protein sequence: CASSLEVTGHGYTF.